This TCR beta chain was obtained from a study of blood T cell repertoires in COVID-19. Whole-study context: Spain, Italy and the United States supplied samples that represented acute and convalescent COVID-19.

Original handling: Scientists estimated how many nucleated cells there were by amplifying reference gene primers. The assay was immunoSEQ multiplex PCR, and TCRdb's table has in-frame clones only and misses some. V and J calls and clone size are copied from that table; D and trimming were computed from the DNA. In the table there are 150,000 to 190,000 clones, roughly four fifths of which are singletons. The CDR3 sequence is 16 residues long. Germline values: CDR1 KGHDR, CDR2 SFDVKD. The junction had 11 bases not matched to a gene; V was cut back by 5 bases and J by 3 bases. The chain couples TRBV24-1 to TRBJ1-1, with 7 positions matching TRBD1. Sample: peripheral blood. The receptor comes from a woman over 75 with acute or convalescent COVID-19. This CDR3 is CATSVNRGGGHTEAFF. DNA for the CDR3: TGTGCCACCAGTGTAAACAGGGGCGGCGGGCACACTGAAGCTTTCTTT.